The clone carrying this T cell receptor beta chain was seen more than once but under ten times. Germline CDR1 reads SGHDT; CDR2 reads YYEEEE. Trimming pared 0 bases from V and 7 bases from J, leaving 20 bases between. This CDR3 is built from 17 residues. Via MiXCR, TCRdb re-called the 5' RACE reads, giving one row per CDR3 protein. The data show over 95,000 distinct CDR3 sequences, more than 10% seen once. The record originates from a study of spatial heterogeneity in lung cancer. The time point denotes: blood at routine non-recurrence follow-up after resection. The chain joins TRBV5-6 to TRBJ1-5; TRBD1 might be the D (6 bases). The receptor was isolated from a female donor with early-stage non-small cell lung cancer. Material: PBMCs, obtained at follow-up. CDR3 residues: CASSLGGTFLRWQPQHF. DNA for the CDR3: TGTGCCAGCAGCTTGGGAGGGACATTTCTTAGGTGGCAGCCCCAGCATTTT.